This entry features one TCR beta chain sequence. Its target is unknown. The sample comes from a study of cytomegalovirus exposure and HLA in healthy donors. Regarding the study as a whole: The study found most TCR sequences rare, yet found some public TCRs in many donors. For presence/absence analyses, sequencing depth was assumed to be roughly uniform across donors. Later on, an analysis showed TCR association rates differing by HLA locus, with DRB1 the most and HLA-C the fewest.

The PCR was carried out with 60 Vbeta primers and 13 Jbeta primers. Profiling relied on immunoSEQ multiplex PCR, and the TCRdb table lists in-frame clones only, not all of them. The sample consists of 170,000 or so clones, around 80% of them appearing once. Although they were nominally healthy when sampled, donors likely had unrecorded immune exposures. Germline loops: CDR1 LNHDA, CDR2 SQIVND (reference sequence). V trimming: 10 bases; J trimming: 8 bases; junction bases outside the gene matches: 11. CDR3 length: 14 amino acids. The sequenced material came from PBMCs. The chain couples TRBV19 to TRBJ2-2; 9 bases are a match to TRBD2. The receptor was derived from a woman in her 50s in good health and CMV-seropositive. CDR3 in amino acids: CATLGLARGGELFF. The CDR3, as DNA: TGTGCCACCTTGGGACTAGCCAGAGGGGGGGAGCTGTTTTTT.